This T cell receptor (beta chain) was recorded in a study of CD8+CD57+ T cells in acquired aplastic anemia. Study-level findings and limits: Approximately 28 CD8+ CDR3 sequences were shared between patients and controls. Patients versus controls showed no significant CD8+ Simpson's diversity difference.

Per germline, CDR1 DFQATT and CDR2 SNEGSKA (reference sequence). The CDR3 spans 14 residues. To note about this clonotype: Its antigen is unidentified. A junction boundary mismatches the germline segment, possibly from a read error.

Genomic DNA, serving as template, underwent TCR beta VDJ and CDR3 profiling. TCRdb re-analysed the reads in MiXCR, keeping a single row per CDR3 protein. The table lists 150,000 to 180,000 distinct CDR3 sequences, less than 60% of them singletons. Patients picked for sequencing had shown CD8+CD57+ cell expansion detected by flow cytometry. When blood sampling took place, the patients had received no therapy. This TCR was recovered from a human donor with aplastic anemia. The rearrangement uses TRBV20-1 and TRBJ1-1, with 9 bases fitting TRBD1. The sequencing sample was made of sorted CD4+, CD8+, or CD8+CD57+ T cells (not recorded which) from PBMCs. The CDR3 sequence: CGARETGGWTEAFF. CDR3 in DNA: TGCGGTGCTAGAGAGACAGGGGGGTGGACTGAAGCTTTTTTT.